This T cell receptor (beta chain) was profiled in a study of T cells in Graves' hyperthyroidism and ophthalmopathy. Amplified TCR beta CDR3 regions came from RNA transcripts. The TCR CDR3 first-round RT-PCR relied on the HTBI primer set. TCRdb reprocessed the multiplex PCR reads with MiXCR, giving one entry per CDR3 protein. The sample yields around 340,000 distinct CDR3 sequences, 21% seen once. Trimming took off 0 bases at V and 1 base at J, with 9 bases between the two ends. From germline, CDR1 is SNHLY and CDR2 FYNNEI. The CDR3 sequence is 15 residues long. At least ten counts were recorded for this clonotype.

The chain recombines TRBV2 with TRBJ1-1; D remains ambiguous. Sequencing used blood. This receptor was obtained from a woman between 50 and 59 years old with Graves' hyperthyroidism. CDR3 sequence reads: CASSEALQKNTEAFF. The CDR3 DNA reads TGTGCCAGCAGTGAAGCGCTTCAGAAGAACACTGAAGCTTTCTTT.